This T cell receptor (beta chain) was identified during a study of shared clonotypes between healthy human individuals. This clone was recorded a few times. Clones were sequenced by immunoSEQ multiplex PCR, and TCRdb holds only the in-frame ones, with some missing. Counted here are about 500,000 clones, 60% to 80% occurring once; the ten biggest clones make up about 12%. The germline V gene has CDR1 GTSNPN and CDR2 SVGIG (reference sequence). Between the trimmed V and J ends, which lost 5 bases and 0 bases, there was a span of 14 bases. The CDR3 is 15 amino acids. Sequenced input: PBMCs. This clonotype was obtained from a woman aged 40-49 years in good health. Some clones in this sample may be carry-over from other donors' samples. V and J are TRBV30 and TRBJ1-5; D uncertain. The CDR3 here is CAWSSRLDSNQPQHF. CDR3 coding DNA: TGTGCCTGGTCTTCTAGGCTGGATAGCAATCAGCCCCAGCATTTT.